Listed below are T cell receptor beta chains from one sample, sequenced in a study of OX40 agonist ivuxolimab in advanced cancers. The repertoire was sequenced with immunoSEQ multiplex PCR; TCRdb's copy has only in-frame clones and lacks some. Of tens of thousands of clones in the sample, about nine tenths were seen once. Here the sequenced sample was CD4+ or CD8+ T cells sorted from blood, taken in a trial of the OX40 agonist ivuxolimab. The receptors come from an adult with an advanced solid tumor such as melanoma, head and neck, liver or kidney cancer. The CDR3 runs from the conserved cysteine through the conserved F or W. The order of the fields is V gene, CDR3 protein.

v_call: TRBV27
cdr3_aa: CASSSFQGRGQGQPQHF

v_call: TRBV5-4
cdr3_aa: CATHGGAGPYNEQFF

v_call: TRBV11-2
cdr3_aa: CASSLDSTGEPYEQYF

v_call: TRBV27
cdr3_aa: CASSSPGYGYTF

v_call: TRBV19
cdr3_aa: CASKVGPWSQETQYF

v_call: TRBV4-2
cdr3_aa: CASSPDSQVPYEQYF

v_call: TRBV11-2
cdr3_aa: CASSLKSGVGEQFF

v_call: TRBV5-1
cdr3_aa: CASREGSLSSGNTIYF

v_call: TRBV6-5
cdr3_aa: CASSQNRGQPQHF

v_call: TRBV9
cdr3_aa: CASSSSGSSYNEQFF

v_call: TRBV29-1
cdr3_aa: CSVGRETQYF

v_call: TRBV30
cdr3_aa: CAWSTGLDSPLHF

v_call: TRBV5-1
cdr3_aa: CASSVRQGSSYEQYF

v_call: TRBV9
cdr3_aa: CASSVGVSGVGGTDTQYF

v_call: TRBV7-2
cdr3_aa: CASSSTRLQQFF

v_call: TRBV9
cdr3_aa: CASSVAGLAYNEQFF

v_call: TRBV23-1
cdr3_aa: CASSPVLDRRSLETQYF

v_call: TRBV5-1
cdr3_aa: CASSQQGTDTQYF

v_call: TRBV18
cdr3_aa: CASSPSWVGAGGTDTQYF

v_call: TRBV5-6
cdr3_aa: CASSLLTGGKGNTIYF

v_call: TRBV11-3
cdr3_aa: CASSLGSWDEQFF

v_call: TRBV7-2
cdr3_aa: CASRPQREGTGELFF

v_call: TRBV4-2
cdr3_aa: CASSLGAGGLRGYTF

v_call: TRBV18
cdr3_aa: CASSRGSGQETQYF

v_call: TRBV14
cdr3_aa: CASSQIWGYEQYF

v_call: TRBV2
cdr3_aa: CASSEGTTNYGYTF

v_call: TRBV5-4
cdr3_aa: CASSHKRVSYNEQFF

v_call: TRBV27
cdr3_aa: CASSLEAGGANVLTF

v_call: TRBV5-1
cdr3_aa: CASSLSAGGETQYF

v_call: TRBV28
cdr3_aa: CASSLSGSSYNEQFF

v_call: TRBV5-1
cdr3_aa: CASSLDPQGGDEAFF

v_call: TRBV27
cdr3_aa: CASSLFADLSNQPQHF

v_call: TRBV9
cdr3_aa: CASSVGQGLSTDTQYF

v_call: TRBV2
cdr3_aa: CASSPPRGANEKLFF